The sequence of this T cell receptor (beta chain) was determined in a study of PD-L1 blockade in urothelial cancer. Libraries were prepared by immunoSEQ multiplex PCR; TCRdb keeps only in-frame clonotypes and omits some of them. In the table there are around 30,000 clones, roughly 80% of which are singletons. This CDR3 contains 15 residues. Germline assignment: CDR1 ENHRY and CDR2 SYGVKD. V lost 4 bases and J lost 7; bases outside the gene matches: 10. The origin of this receptor is a man aged 45-65 years with urothelial cancer. The genes are TRBV10-3 and TRBJ2-1; 7 bases are a match to TRBD2. This material consisted of PBMCs, taken around atezolizumab (anti-PD-L1) treatment. CDR3 in DNA: TGTGCCATCAGTGGCGAGACTAGCCGGCTTAATGAGCAGTTCTTC. Protein: CAISGETSRLNEQFF.